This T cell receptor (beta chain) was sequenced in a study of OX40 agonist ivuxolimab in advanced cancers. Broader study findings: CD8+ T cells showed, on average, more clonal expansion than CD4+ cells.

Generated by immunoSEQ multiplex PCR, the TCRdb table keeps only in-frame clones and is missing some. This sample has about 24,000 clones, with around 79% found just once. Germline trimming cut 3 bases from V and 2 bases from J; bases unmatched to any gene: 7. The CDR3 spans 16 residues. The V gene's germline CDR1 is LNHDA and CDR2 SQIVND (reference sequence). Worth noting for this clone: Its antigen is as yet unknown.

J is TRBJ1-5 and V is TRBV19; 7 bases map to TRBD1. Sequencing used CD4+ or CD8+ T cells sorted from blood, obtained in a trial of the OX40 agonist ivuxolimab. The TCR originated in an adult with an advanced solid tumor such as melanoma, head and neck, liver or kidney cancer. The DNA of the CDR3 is TGTGCCAGTAGTATGAAGCTTACAGGGGGCAATCAGCCCCAGCATTTT. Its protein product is CASSMKLTGGNQPQHF.